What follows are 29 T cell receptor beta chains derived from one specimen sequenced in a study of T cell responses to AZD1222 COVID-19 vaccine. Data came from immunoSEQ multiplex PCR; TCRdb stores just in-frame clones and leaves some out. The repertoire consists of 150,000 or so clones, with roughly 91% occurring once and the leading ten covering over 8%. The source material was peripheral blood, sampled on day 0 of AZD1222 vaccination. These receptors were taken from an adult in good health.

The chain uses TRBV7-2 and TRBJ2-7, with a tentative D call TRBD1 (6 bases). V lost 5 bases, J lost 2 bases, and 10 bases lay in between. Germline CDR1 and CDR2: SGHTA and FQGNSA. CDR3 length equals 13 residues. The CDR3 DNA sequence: TGTGCCAGCAGCGTTAGGGGGACCTACGAGCAGTACTTC. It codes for CASSVRGTYEQYF.

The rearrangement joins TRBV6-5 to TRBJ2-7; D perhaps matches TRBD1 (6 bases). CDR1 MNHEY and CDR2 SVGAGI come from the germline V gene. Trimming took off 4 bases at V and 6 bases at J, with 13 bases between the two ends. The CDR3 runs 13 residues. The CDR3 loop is CASSSGTSREQYF. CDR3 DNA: TGTGCCAGCAGTTCAGGGACATCTCGCGAGCAGTACTTC.

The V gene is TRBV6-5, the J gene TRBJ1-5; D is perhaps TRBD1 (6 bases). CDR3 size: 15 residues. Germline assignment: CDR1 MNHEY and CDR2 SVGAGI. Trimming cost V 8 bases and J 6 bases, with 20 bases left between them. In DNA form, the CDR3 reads TGTGCCAGCGCTAGGGAGGGGGGGTTAAGTCAGCCCCAGCATTTT. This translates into CASAREGGLSQPQHF.

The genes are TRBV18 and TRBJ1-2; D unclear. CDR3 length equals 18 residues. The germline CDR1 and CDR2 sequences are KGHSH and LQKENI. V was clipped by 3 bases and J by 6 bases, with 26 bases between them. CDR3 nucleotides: TGTGCCAGCTCACCCCGCGAGTCACTGGGCGGGTTGGCTCATGGCTACACCTTC. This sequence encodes CASSPRESLGGLAHGYTF.

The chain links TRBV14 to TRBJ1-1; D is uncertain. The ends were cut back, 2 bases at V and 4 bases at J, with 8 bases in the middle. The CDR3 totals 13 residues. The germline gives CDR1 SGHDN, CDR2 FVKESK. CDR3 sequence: CASSQFRGTEAFF. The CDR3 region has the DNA TGTGCCAGCAGCCAATTCCGCGGCACTGAAGCTTTCTTT.

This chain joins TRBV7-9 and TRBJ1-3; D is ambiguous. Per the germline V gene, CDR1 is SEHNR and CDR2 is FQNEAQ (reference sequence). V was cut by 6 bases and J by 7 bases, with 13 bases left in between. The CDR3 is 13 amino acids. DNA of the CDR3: TGTGCCAGCAGAAAAGGAGGCGAGAACACCATATATTTT. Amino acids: CASRKGGENTIYF.

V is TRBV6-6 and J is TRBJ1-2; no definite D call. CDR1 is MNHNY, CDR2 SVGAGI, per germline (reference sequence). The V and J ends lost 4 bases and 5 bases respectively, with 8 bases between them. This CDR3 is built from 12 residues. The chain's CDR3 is CASSSPGYGYTF. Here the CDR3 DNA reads TGTGCCAGCAGTTCCCCGGGGTATGGCTACACCTTC.

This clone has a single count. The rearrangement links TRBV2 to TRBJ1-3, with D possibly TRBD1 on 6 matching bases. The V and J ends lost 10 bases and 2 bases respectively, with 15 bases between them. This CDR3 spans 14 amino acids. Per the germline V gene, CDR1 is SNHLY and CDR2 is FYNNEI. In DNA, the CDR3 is TGTGCCACTTACAGGGATAAAGCTGGAAACACCATATATTTT. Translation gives CATYRDKAGNTIYF.

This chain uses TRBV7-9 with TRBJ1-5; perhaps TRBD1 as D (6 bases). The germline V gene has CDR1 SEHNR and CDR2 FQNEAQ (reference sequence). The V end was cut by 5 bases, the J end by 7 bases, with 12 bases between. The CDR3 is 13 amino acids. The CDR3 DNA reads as TGTGCCAGCAGCGAGACAGGCAGCCAGCCCCAGCATTTT. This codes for CASSETGSQPQHF.

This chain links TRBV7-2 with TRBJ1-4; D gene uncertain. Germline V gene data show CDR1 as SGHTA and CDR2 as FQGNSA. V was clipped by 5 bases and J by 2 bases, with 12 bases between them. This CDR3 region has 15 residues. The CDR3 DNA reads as TGTGCCAGCAGCCCCCAACACGGGACTAATGAAAAACTGTTTTTT. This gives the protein CASSPQHGTNEKLFF.

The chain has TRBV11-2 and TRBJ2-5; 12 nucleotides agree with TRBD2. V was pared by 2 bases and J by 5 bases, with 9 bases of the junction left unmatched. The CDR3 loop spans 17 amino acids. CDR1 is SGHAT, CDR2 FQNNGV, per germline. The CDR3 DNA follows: TGTGCCAGCAGCTTAAGGCTAGCGGGGGGGCCTGGGGAGACCCAGTACTTC. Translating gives CASSLRLAGGPGETQYF.

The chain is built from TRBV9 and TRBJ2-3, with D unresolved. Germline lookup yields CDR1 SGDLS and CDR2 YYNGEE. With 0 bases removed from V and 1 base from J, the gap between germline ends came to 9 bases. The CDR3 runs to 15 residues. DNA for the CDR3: TGTGCCAGCAGCGTAGATGCCTACGGCACAGATACGCAGTATTTT. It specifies CASSVDAYGTDTQYF.

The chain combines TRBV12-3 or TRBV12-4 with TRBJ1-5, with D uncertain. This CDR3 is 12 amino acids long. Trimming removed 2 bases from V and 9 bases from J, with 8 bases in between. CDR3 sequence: CASSLNAGPQHF. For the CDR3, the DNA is TGTGCCAGCAGTTTAAATGCTGGGCCCCAGCATTTT.

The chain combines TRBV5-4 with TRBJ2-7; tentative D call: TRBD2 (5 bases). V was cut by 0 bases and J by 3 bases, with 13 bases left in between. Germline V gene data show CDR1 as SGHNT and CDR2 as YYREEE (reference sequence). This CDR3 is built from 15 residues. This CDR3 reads CASSLDPAGVYEQYF. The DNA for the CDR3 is TGTGCCAGCAGCTTGGATCCTGCCGGGGTCTACGAGCAGTACTTC.

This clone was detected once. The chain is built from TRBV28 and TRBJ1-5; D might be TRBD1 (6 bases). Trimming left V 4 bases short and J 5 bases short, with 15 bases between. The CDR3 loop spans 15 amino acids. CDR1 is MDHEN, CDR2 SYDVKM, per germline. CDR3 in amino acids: CASSYQGRRDQPQHF. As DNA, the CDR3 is TGTGCCAGCAGTTACCAGGGGCGCCGGGATCAGCCCCAGCATTTT. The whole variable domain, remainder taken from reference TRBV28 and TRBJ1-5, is DVKVTQSSRYLVKRTGEKVFLECVQDMDHENMFWYRQDPGLGLRLIYFSYDVKMKEKGDIPEGYSVSREKKERFSLILESASTNQTSMYLCASSYQGRRDQPQHFGDGTRLSIL.

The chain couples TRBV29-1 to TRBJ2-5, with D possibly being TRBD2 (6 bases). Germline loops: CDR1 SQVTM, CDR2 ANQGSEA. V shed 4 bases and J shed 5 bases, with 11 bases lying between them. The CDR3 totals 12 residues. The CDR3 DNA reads TGCAGCGTTGTACCCCGGGGGGAGACCCAGTACTTC. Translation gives CSVVPRGETQYF.

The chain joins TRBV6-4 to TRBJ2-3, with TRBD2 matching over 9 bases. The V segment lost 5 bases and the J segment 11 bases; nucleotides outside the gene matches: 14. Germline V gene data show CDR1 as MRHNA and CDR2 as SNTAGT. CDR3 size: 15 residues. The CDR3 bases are TGTGCCAGCAGTCCTGAGCCAAGCGGGCGGGGGGGGCAGTATTTT. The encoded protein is CASSPEPSGRGGQYF.

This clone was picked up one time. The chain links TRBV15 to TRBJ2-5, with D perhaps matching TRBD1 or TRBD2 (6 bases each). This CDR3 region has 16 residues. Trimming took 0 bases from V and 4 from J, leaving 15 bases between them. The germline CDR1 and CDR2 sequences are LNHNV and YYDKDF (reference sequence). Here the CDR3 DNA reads TGTGCCACCAGCAGAGACCAGACTAGGGGGAGAGAGACCCAGTACTTC. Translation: CATSRDQTRGRETQYF.

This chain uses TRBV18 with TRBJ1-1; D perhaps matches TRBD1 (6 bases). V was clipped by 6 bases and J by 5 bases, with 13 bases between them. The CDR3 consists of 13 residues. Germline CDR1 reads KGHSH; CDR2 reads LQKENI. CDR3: CASSPRGWTEAFF. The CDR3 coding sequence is TGTGCCAGCTCGCCAAGGGGGTGGACTGAAGCTTTCTTT.

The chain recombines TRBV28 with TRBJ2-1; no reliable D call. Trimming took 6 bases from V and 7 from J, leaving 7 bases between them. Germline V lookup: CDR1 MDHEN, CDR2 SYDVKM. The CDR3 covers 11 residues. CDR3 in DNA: TGTGCCAGCAGCGTCTGGAATGAGCAGTTCTTC. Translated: CASSVWNEQFF.

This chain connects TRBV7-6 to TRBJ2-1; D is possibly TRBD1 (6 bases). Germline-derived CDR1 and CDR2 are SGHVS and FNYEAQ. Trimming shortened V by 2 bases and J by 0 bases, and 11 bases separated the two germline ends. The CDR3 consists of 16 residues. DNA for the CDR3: TGTGCCAGCAGCTTAATGGCGGACAGCTCCTACAATGAGCAGTTCTTC. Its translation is CASSLMADSSYNEQFF.

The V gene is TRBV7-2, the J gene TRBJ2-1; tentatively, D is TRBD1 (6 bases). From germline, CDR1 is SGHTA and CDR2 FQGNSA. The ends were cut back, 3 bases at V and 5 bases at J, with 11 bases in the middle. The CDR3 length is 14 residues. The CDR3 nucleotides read TGTGCCAGCAGCTTGTACAGGGCCGACAATGAGCAGTTCTTC. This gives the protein CASSLYRADNEQFF.

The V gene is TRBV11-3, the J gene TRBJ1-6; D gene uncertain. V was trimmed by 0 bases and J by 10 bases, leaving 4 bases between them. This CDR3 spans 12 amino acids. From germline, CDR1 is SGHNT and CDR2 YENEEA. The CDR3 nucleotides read TGTGCCAGCAGCTTAGAGAGATCACCCCTCCACTTT. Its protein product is CASSLERSPLHF.

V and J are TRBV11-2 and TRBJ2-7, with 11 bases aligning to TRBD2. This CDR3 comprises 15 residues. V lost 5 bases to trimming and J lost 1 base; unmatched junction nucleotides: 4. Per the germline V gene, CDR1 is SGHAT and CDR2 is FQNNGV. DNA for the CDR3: TGTGCCAGCAGCCCCAGACTAGCGGGGTCCTACGAGCAGTACTTC. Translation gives CASSPRLAGSYEQYF.

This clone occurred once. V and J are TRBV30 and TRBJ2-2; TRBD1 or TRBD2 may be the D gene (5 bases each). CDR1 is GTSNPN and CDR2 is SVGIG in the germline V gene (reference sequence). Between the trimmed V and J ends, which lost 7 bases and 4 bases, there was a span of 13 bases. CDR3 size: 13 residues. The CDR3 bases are TGTGCCTTACATGGGACCGCCACCGGGGAGCTGTTTTTT. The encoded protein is CALHGTATGELFF.

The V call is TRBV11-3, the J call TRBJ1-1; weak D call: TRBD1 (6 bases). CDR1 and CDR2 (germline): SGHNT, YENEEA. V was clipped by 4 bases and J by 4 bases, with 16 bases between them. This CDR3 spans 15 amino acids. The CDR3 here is CASSSPVWDTTEAFF. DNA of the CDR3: TGTGCCAGCAGCTCCCCGGTTTGGGACACCACTGAAGCTTTCTTT.

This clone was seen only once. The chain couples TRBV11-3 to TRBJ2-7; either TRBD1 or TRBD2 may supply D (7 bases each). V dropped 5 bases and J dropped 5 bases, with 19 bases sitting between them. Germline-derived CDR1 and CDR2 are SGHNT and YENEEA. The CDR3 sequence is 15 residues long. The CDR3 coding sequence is TGTGCCAGCAGCCCCAGACAGGGAGGGAGGAACGAGCAGTACTTC. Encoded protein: CASSPRQGGRNEQYF.

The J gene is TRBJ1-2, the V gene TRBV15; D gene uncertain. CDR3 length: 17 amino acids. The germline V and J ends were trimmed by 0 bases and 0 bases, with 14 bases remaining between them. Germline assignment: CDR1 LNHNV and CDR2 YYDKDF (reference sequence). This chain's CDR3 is CATSRDRSVITNYGYTF. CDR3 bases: TGTGCCACCAGCAGAGATCGTAGCGTCATAACTAACTATGGCTACACCTTC.

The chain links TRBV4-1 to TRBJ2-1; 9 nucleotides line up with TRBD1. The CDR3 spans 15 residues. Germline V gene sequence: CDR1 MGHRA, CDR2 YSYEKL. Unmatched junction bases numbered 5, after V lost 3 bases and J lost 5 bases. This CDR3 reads CASSHLGQGDNEQFF. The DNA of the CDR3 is TGCGCCAGCAGCCACCTGGGACAGGGTGACAATGAGCAGTTCTTC.